The 13 T cell receptor beta chains given below trace back to one sample, sequenced in a study of cytomegalovirus exposure and HLA in healthy donors. Profiling relied on immunoSEQ multiplex PCR, and the TCRdb table lists in-frame clones only, not all of them. The sample contains 300,000 to 400,000 clones, roughly 86% of which appear only once. Sample: PBMCs. These receptors came from a man younger than 45 in good health and CMV-seronegative.

This rearrangement joins TRBV4-3 to TRBJ2-1, with unresolved D. Germline CDR1 LGHNA, CDR2 YSLEER. This CDR3 spans 16 amino acids. V was clipped by 4 bases and J by 5 bases, with 18 bases between them. The CDR3: CASSPSSPLRDNEQFF. As DNA, the CDR3 is TGCGCCAGCAGCCCGAGCTCCCCGCTCCGGGACAATGAGCAGTTCTTC.

The V and J genes are TRBV5-6 and TRBJ1-2; TRBD1 agrees at 11 bases. With V trimmed by 4 bases and J by 7 bases, 6 bases remained unmatched. CDR1 and CDR2 from the germline V gene are SGHDT and YYEEEE. This CDR3 spans 14 amino acids. Written as DNA, the CDR3 is TGTGCCAGCAGCCCCCGGGACAGGGGGGTTGGCTACACCTTC. Protein sequence: CASSPRDRGVGYTF.

The J gene is TRBJ2-1, the V gene TRBV10-3, with 10 bases aligning to TRBD2. This CDR3 region has 14 residues. J was trimmed by 3 bases and V by 5 bases; bases with no gene match: 1. The germline CDR1 and CDR2 sequences are ENHRY and SYGVKD. CDR3 nucleotide sequence: TGTGCCATCAGTTGGACTAGCGGCTACAATGAGCAGTTCTTC. This encodes CAISWTSGYNEQFF.

The rearrangement links TRBV5-1 to TRBJ2-1, with D maybe TRBD2 (7 bases). The CDR3 spans 16 residues. Per the germline V gene, CDR1 is SGHRS and CDR2 is YFSETQ. The V gene lost 4 bases and the J gene lost 7 bases, with 21 bases spanning the gap. DNA for the CDR3: TGCGCCAGCAGCCCACGGAGGGGGGGGCTGTTGAATGAGCAGTTCTTC. Residues: CASSPRRGGLLNEQFF.

The chain has TRBV7-9 and TRBJ1-1; 11 bases line up with TRBD1. This CDR3 is built from 17 residues. From germline, CDR1 is SEHNR and CDR2 FQNEAQ (reference sequence). J gave up 8 bases and V 3 bases, and 14 bases lay outside the gene matches. CDR3 residues: CASSFSKSSGQGGEAFF. The CDR3 DNA is TGTGCCAGCAGCTTTAGTAAATCCTCGGGACAGGGGGGCGAAGCTTTCTTT.

This chain joins TRBV6-1 and TRBJ2-7; 10 bases match TRBD2. Germline V gene sequence: CDR1 MNHNS, CDR2 SASEGT. This CDR3 comprises 13 residues. Trimming took 10 bases from V and 6 from J; bases not matched to a gene: 9. The CDR3 DNA follows: TGTGCCACCCTCATAGCGGGGGGTAGCGAGCAGTACTTC. Protein product: CATLIAGGSEQYF.

V gene TRBV13 combines with J gene TRBJ1-2; TRBD1 matches 8 bases. The CDR3 loop spans 15 amino acids. CDR1 is PRHDT, CDR2 FYEKMQ, per germline (reference sequence). Losses at the gene ends were 1 base for V and 2 bases for J; bases not matched to a gene: 3. CDR3 loop: CASSLARTGNYGYTF. CDR3 DNA sequence: TGTGCCAGCAGCTTAGCCCGGACAGGGAACTATGGCTACACCTTC.

V and J are TRBV7-9 and TRBJ2-5; D is unresolved. Looked up from germline, CDR1 is SEHNR and CDR2 is FQNEAQ (reference sequence). Trimming removed 1 base at V and 5 bases at J, with 23 bases between. The CDR3 length is 18 residues. Here the CDR3 reads CASSLGPTMNSRWETQYF. The CDR3 nucleotides read TGTGCCAGCAGCTTAGGGCCTACAATGAATAGCCGATGGGAGACCCAGTACTTC. The entire variable domain, with the rest obtained from reference TRBV7-9 and TRBJ2-5, is as follows: DTGVSQNPRHKITKRGQNVTFRCDPISEHNRLYWYRQTLGQGPEFLTYFQNEAQLEKSRLLSDRFSAERPKGSFSTLEIQRTEQGDSAMYLCASSLGPTMNSRWETQYFGPGTRLLVL.

This chain uses TRBV7-2 with TRBJ2-7; 7 bases line up with TRBD1. CDR1 is SGHTA, CDR2 FQGNSA, per germline. Losses at the gene ends were 5 bases for V and 3 bases for J; bases not matched to a gene: 10. CDR3 size: 15 residues. The CDR3 region has the DNA TGTGCCAGCAGCCTCTGGACAGGAGATATCTACGAGCAGTACTTC. It specifies CASSLWTGDIYEQYF.

The CDR3 nucleotides are TGCGCCAGCAGCCAAACCGGTAGGAACACCGGGGAGCTGTTTTTT. Protein sequence: CASSQTGRNTGELFF. The V call is TRBV4-3, the J call TRBJ2-2; D not resolved. The V end was cut by 2 bases, the J end by 1 base, with 8 bases between. Germline V gives CDR1 LGHNA, CDR2 YSLEER. The CDR3 sequence is 15 residues long.

The rearrangement joins TRBV6-6 to TRBJ2-7, with TRBD2 matching over 14 bases. The CDR3 is 16 amino acids. V shed 5 bases and J 1 base; nucleotides not matched to a gene: 4. Germline CDR1 is MNHNY and CDR2 is SVGAGI (reference sequence). CDR3 in DNA: TGTGCCAGCAGTAGGACTAGCGGGGGGCTATCCTACGAGCAGTACTTC. It specifies CASSRTSGGLSYEQYF.

J is TRBJ1-1 and V is TRBV2; unclear D gene. V was shortened by 10 bases and J by 0 bases, with 9 bases between the two germline ends. The CDR3 has 12 residues. Germline CDR1 is SNHLY and CDR2 is FYNNEI. The CDR3 coding sequence is TGTGCCACGGGAGGACTGAACACTGAAGCTTTCTTT. Protein: CATGGLNTEAFF.

The rearrangement links TRBV19 to TRBJ1-2; 7 bases align to TRBD1. The trim removed 7 bases at V and 7 bases at J, leaving 15 bases unmatched. Per the germline V gene, CDR1 is LNHDA and CDR2 is SQIVND (reference sequence). The CDR3 spans 15 residues. CDR3 bases: TGTGCCAGTACCAAAACGGGGGACAGTATCGGTGGCTACACCTTC. It codes for CASTKTGDSIGGYTF. The full variable domain, completed using reference TRBV19 and TRBJ1-2, is DGGITQSPKYLFRKEGQNVTLSCEQNLNHDAMYWYRQDPGQGLRLIYYSQIVNDFQKGDIAEGYSVSREKKESFPLTVTSAQKNPTAFYLCASTKTGDSIGGYTFGSGTRLTVV.